The text below deals with one T cell receptor (beta chain). This clonotype was seen a few times. There is no known antigen for this receptor. No quality values exist for individual bases; no much larger clone is one base distant. The intended sense of this specimen's time point label: newly diagnosed GD, antithyroid drugs for less than 3 months. For both TCR sequencing and RNA sequencing, RNA was extracted from PBMCs using TRIzol. The diagnosis of Graves' disease was made according to American Thyroid Association guidelines. The patients came from an endocrinology department in Xi'an, China. From each patient, around 9 milliliters of peripheral blood was collected into an EDTA anticoagulant tube. Ficoll Paque Plus density gradient separation was used to isolate PBMCs, and no further T cell sorting was performed. An Agilent 2100 Bioanalyzer and agarose gel were used to check RNA quality, while a NanoDrop 2000 measured RNA concentration.

The record originates from a study of regulatory T cells in long-lasting Graves disease (dated by TCRdb to 2020 to 2022). About the full investigation: Patients with newly diagnosed Graves' disease had been on antithyroid drugs for under 3 months. A total of around 35 samples underwent TCR sequencing, from about 13 patients with persistent Graves' disease and roughly 20 patients with newly diagnosed Graves' disease. The study took place in China and was registered as a clinical trial. Peripheral blood TCR sequencing and RNA sequencing compared persistent Graves' disease patients with newly diagnosed Graves' disease patients.

Trimming at the junction amounts to 1 base on V and 7 bases on J, and the germline ends lie 10 bases apart. The germline V gene (reference sequence) provides CDR1 PRHDT and CDR2 FYEKMQ. The CDR3 numbers 13 residues from cysteine through phenylalanine. Only the CDR3 portion is preserved as DNA: 39 bases, with reading frame beginning at the first base. What the study reported, not specific to this receptor: The small sample size was acknowledged by the authors as a limitation that may reduce accuracy. Sequencing and analysis were restricted to the TCR beta chain. Compared with newly diagnosed patients, patients with persistent Graves' disease had lower TCR Shannon entropy and fewer highly expanded clones, which suggests clonal expansion. Persistent disease showed preferential use of TRBV28, TRBJ1-2 and TRBJ2-5, whereas newly diagnosed disease favored TRBV20-1 and TRBJ2-1. More public clonotypes were shared among persistent patients (about 2,800) than among newly diagnosed patients (roughly 960). Peripheral blood alone was examined, since thyroid tissue, which constituted the primary lesion, could not be accessed.

Library generation was performed with multiplex PCR. Sequencing instrument: Illumina HiSeq 4000. To build TCR beta libraries, CDR3 regions were amplified by Arm-PCR using iRepertoire HTBI primers. Gel purification was performed on PCR products prior to sequencing. The paper's data handling went like this. A total of 60 to 80 TRBV and 14 TRBJ segments were identified across samples and were used for gene usage analysis of CDR3 amino acid clonotypes. COPE and FqMerger were used to merge the filtered high-quality paired reads into contigs. BLAST was used to align contigs to the IMGT TRBV, TRBD and TRBJ reference genes, and CDR3 was defined following IMGT. Any clonotype with a frequency above 0.1% was classified as a highly expanded clone. Repertoire diversity was measured by Shannon entropy, and V-J evenness by the Gini coefficient. Clonotypes shared by more than one individual were considered public. Starting from the raw public reads, TCRdb applied fastp trimming at Q25, assembled clones with MiXCR and retained in-frame beta chains. Under each unique CDR3 protein, matching rows form one entry showing the most common genes and DNA. It is TCRdb's table, rather than the study itself, that gives the V and J calls and clone size. For this sample there are some 460,000 distinct CDR3 sequences; 15% to 20% appear just once. The top ten hold 10% to 15% of the sample.

The data also belong to a second study, concerning T cells in Graves' hyperthyroidism and ophthalmopathy. The second study also describes: A patient counted as having stable Graves' hyperthyroidism if no progression to ophthalmopathy occurred over 18 months of follow-up. The hyperthyroidism patients were between 18 and 65 years old and newly diagnosed, with a disease duration of less than 2 months. Exclusion was applied to patients with uncontrolled infections, other autoimmune diseases, pregnancy or lactation. Diagnoses were established on the basis of clinical symptoms, serum thyroxine and TRAb, thyroid ultrasound, and orbital computed tomography. The TCR CDR3 was subjected to a first round of RT-PCR using the HTBI primer set and the Qiagen OneStep RT-PCR kit. Most expanded thyroid clonotypes (frequency above 0.001) were also detected in blood, suggesting blood repertoires may reflect thyroid immune responses. A model built on a 13 V-J signature distinguished ophthalmopathy from stable hyperthyroidism, reaching 87.88% sensitivity and about 81% specificity in cross-validation and 80%/75% in testing. In validation, the model predicted progression to ophthalmopathy a median of roughly 6.2 months before onset, with over 55% sensitivity and about 72% specificity. A discovery cohort of about 95 patients, 43 with Graves' ophthalmopathy and about 58 with stable Graves' hyperthyroidism, was used to find distinguishing TCR V-J signatures. Whether ophthalmopathy could be predicted prospectively was tested in an independent validation cohort made up of 18 to 20 hyperthyroidism patients plus 17 patients who later progressed to ophthalmopathy. The 75 to 100 discovery patients were randomly divided into training and test sets at a 7:3 ratio. The study also compared thyroid tissue and blood T-cell repertoires from several Graves' hyperthyroidism patients. After blood sampling, hyperthyroidism patients were treated with methimazole at a starting dose of 30 mg daily, and ophthalmopathy patients were treated with high-dose intravenous methylprednisolone. The libraries were constructed in a second round of multiplex PCR and then size-selected and purified. Paired-end sequencing of the libraries was performed with 100 bp reads on an Illumina HiSeq2000. SOAPnuke was used to process the raw data, throwing out any read that contained adapters or uncalled bases, had a mean Phred below 15, or lacked an exact constant-primer or identifier match. High-quality paired reads were merged using COPE v1.2.5, and each unique nucleotide sequence was defined as a clonotype. Clonotypes were aligned to IMGT TRBV, TRBD and TRBJ reference segments using MiTCR v1.1. The analysis included only V-J combinations with a frequency above 0.0001, which together covered 99% to 99.2% of the repertoires. A TCS score was defined as the ratio between F50 (clonal expansion) and ExV (chaos), using BLOSUM62-based TCRdist between CDR3 peptides within each V-J. Welch's t-statistics and random forest reduced roughly 530 V-J features to 13, which were used in a naive Bayes classifier (R e1071). Sample size was not statistically predetermined, and blinding of investigators to group allocation was not performed. The paper describes TCR Vbeta CDR3 sequencing of 120 to 150 peripheral blood samples, made up of 43 ophthalmopathy patients, roughly 72 hyperthyroidism patients and 17 progressor patients.

This receptor chain uses TRBV13 and TRBJ1-1; possibly the D gene is TRBD1, per 6 matching bases. The sequencing here drew on peripheral blood mononuclear cells (PBMCs), taken at new diagnosis, from a patient treated with antithyroid drugs. This TCR was sampled from a man aged 35-49 years with Graves disease. Donor details come from another sample of the same person, matched by shared clones. The CDR3 region has the sequence CASSLEGGGEAFF. Read as DNA, the sequence is TGTGCCAGCAGCTTAGAGGGGGGAGGTGAAGCTTTCTTT.